The source of this T cell receptor (beta chain) is a study of T cell changes during pregnancy in multiple sclerosis (dated by TCRdb to the late 2010s). At the level of the whole study: The study looked at changes in the T cell repertoire across pregnancy in women with multiple sclerosis.

Comment on this clone: Its antigen is still unknown. Within one base of it there is no much larger clone, and no base qualities were kept.

Library prep was done by the immunoSEQ multiplex PCR assay. TCRdb took this table from immuneACCESS and kept in-frame rearrangements with V and J called. Such tables lack part of the clones; where checked against another copy, unresolved V genes explain under half of the gap, and the rest is unexplained. The sample records about 100,000 clones, about nine tenths of which are singletons. The ten largest account for around 1.8% of the sample. CDR1 SNHLY and CDR2 FYNNEI are derived from the germline V gene. V has 6 bases trimmed and J has 1 base trimmed; junction bases matching no gene number 7. The CDR3 sequence holds 15 residues, the cysteine and phenylalanine included. This entry keeps only the CDR3 DNA: 45 bases, framed from base 1.

This receptor was identified in a female donor with multiple sclerosis, enrolled in a pregnancy study. The source was peripheral blood, collected after pregnancy. This sequence uses TRBV2 and TRBJ2-5, with TRBD1 matching 8 junction bases. The CDR3 protein is CASRAVGQGQETQYF. Read as DNA, the sequence is TGTGCCAGCAGGGCAGTTGGACAGGGCCAAGAGACCCAGTACTTC.